The TCR beta chain under discussion was sequenced for a study of shared clonotypes between healthy human individuals. Study-wide background: Per donor, CD8 memory used one plate, CD8 naive used two, CD4 memory used three and CD4 naive used three.

The table lists this clone with a few counts. As yet, its antigen is unknown. Healthy adults negative for HIV, lacking recent acute infections or vaccinations, served as donors. Sequencing was performed with immunoSEQ multiplex PCR; in TCRdb, only in-frame clones are kept and a portion is missing. The sample gives some 2.4 million clones, 80% to 95% of which show up once; around 0.4% is in the top ten. Study-level points and caveats: Limitation of the genetic and exposure-history diversity represented came from the few donors.

Germline V gene lookup returns CDR1 SGHRS and CDR2 YFSETQ. CDR3 length: 16 amino acids. Trimming took off 4 bases at V and 0 bases at J, with 13 bases between the two ends. Material: naive CD4+ T cells from PBMCs. Subset of the sample: CD45RA+ positively selected. The sequence came from a man between 18 and 35 years old in good health. Some clones in this sample may be carry-over from other donors' samples. The genes are TRBV5-1 and TRBJ2-2, with TRBD1 as a possible D gene (6 bases). CDR3 in amino acids: CASSPTKGANTGELFF. The CDR3 nucleotides are TGCGCCAGCAGCCCGACTAAGGGGGCGAACACCGGGGAGCTGTTTTTT.